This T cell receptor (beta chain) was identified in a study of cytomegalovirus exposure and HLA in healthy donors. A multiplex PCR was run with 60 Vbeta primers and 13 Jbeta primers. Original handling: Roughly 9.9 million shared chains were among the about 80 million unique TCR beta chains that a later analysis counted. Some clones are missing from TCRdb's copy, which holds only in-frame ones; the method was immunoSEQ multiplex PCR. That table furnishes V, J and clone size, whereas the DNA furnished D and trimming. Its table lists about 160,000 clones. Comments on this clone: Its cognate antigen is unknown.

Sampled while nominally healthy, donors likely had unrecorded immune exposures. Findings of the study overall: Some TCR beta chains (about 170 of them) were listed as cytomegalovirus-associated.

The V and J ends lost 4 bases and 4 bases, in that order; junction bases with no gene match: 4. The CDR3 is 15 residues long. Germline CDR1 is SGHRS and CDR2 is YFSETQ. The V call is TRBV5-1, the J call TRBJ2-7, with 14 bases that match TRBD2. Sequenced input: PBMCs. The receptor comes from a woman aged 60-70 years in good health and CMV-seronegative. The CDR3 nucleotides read TGCGCCAGCAGCCCTAGACTAGCGGGAGGGTACGAGCAGTACTTC. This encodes CASSPRLAGGYEQYF.